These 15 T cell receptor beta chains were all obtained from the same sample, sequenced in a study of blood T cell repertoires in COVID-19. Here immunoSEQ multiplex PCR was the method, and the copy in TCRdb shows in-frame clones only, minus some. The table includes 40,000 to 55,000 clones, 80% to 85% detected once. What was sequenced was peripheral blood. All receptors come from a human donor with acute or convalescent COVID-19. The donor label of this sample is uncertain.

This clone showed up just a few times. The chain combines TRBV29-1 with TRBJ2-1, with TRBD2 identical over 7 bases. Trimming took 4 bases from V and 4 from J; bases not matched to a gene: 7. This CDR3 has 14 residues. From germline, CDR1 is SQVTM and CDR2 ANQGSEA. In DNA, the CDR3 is TGCAGCGTTGCGCCGACTAGCAATTACAATGAGCAGTTCTTC. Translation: CSVAPTSNYNEQFF.

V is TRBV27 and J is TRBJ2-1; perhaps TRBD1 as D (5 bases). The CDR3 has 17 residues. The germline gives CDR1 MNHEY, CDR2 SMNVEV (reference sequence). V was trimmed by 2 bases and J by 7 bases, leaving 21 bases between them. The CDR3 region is CASSLGVRVEWVNEQFF. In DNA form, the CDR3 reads TGTGCCAGCAGTTTAGGTGTCAGGGTCGAGTGGGTAAATGAGCAGTTCTTC.

CDR3 DNA sequence: TGTGCCAGCAGCCCTACTAGCGGAAGCTCCTACGAGCAGTACTTC. This encodes CASSPTSGSSYEQYF. V usage is TRBV4-2 and J usage is TRBJ2-7; 8 positions agree with TRBD2. J was trimmed by 0 bases and V by 4 bases; bases with no gene match: 5. From germline, CDR1 is LGHNA and CDR2 YNFKEQ. The CDR3 length is 15 residues.

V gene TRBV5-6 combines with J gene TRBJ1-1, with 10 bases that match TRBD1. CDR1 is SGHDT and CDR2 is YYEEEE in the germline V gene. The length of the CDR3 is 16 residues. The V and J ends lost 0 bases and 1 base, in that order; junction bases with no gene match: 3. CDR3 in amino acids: CASSLGQGAWNTEAFF. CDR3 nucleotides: TGTGCCAGCAGCTTGGGACAGGGGGCGTGGAACACTGAAGCTTTCTTT.

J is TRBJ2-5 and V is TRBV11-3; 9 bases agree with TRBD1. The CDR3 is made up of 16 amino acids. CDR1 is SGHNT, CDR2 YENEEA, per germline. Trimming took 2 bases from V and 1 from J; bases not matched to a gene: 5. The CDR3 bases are TGTGCCAGCAGCTTATGGGGACAGGGCCCCCAAGAGACCCAGTACTTC. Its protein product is CASSLWGQGPQETQYF. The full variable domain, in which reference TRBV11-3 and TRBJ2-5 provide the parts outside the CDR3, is EAGVVQSPRYKIIEKKQPVAFWCNPISGHNTLYWYLQNLGQGPELLIRYENEEAVDDSQLPKDRFSAERLKGVDSTLKIQPAELGDSAVYLCASSLWGQGPQETQYFGPGTRLLVL.

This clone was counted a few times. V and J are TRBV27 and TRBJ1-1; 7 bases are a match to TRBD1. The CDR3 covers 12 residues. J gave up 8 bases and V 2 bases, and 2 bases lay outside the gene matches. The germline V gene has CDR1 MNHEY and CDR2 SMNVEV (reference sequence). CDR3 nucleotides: TGTGCCAGCAGTTTAGAAGGGGGCGAAGCTTTCTTT. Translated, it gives CASSLEGGEAFF.

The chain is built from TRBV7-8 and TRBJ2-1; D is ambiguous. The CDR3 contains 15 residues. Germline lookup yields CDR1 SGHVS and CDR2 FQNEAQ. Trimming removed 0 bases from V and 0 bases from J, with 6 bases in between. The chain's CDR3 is CASSLAGRSYNEQFF. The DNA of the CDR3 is TGTGCCAGCAGCTTAGCTGGCCGCTCCTACAATGAGCAGTTCTTC.

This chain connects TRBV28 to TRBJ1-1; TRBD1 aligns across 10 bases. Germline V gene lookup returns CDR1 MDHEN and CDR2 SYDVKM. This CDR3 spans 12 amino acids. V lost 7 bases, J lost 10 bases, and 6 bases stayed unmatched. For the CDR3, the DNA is TGTGCCAGCACTCTCAGACAGGGGGCAGCTTTCTTT. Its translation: CASTLRQGAAFF.

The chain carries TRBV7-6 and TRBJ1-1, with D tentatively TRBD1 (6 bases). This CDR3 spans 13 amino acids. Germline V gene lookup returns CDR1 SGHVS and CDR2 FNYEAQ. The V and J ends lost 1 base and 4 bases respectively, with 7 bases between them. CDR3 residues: CASSLEQGTEAFF. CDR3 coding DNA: TGTGCCAGCAGCTTAGAACAGGGCACTGAAGCTTTCTTT. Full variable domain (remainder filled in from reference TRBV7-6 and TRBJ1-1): GAGVSQSPRYKVTKRGQDVALRCDPISGHVSLYWYRQALGQGPEFLTYFNYEAQQDKSGLPNDRFSAERPEGSISTLTIQRTEQRDSAMYRCASSLEQGTEAFFGQGTRLTVV.

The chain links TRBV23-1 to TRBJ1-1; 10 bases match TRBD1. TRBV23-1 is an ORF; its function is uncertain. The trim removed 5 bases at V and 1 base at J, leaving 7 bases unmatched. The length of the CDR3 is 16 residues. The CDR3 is CASSRQGARENTEAFF. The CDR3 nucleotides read TGCGCCAGCAGTAGACAGGGGGCACGTGAGAACACTGAAGCTTTCTTT.

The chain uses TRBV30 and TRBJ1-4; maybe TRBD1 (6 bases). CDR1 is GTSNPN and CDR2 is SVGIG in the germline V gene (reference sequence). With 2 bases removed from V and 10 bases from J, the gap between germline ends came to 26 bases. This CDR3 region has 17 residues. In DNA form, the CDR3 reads TGTGCCTGGAGTCGTAGTTCTCCCGGGACAAGGGGCGGAAAACTGTTTTTT. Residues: CAWSRSSPGTRGGKLFF.

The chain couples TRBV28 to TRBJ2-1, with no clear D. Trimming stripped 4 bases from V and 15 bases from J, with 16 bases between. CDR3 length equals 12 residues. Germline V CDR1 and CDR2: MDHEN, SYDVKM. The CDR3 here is CASSSVVPQVFF. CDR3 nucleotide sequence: TGTGCCAGCAGTTCCGTAGTGCCTCAGGTGTTCTTC.

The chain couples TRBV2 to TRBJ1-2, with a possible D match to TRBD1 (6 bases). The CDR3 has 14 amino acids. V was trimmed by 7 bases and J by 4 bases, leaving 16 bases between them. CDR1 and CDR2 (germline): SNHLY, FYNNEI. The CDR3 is CASTEQGAVYGYTF. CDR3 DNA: TGTGCCAGCACCGAACAGGGTGCGGTCTATGGCTACACCTTC.

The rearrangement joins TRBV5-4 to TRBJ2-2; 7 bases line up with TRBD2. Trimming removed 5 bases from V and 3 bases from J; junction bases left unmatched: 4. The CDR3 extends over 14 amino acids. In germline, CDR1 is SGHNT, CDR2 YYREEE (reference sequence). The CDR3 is CASSELADTGELFF. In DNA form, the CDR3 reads TGTGCCAGCAGTGAGCTAGCGGACACCGGGGAGCTGTTTTTT.

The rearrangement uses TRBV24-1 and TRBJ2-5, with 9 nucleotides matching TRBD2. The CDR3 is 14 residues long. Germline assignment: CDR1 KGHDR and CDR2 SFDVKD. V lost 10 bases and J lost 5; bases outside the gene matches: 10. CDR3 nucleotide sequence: TGTGCCACGGCGACTAGCGGCGGGGCCGAGACCCAGTACTTC. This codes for CATATSGGAETQYF.